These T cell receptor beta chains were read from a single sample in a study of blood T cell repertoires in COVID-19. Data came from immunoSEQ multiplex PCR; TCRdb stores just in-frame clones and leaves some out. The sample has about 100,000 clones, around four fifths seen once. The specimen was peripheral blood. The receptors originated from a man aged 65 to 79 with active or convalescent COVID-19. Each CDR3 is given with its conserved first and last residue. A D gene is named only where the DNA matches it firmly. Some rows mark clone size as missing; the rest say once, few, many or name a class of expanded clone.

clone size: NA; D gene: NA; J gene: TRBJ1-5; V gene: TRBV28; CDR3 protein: CASRTDSLGPQHF; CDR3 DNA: TGTGCCAGCAGGACGGACAGTTTAGGGCCCCAGCATTTT
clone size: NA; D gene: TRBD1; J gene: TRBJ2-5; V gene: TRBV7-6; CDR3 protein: CASSLQGETQYF; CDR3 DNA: TGTGCCAGCAGTCTACAGGGGGAGACCCAGTACTTC
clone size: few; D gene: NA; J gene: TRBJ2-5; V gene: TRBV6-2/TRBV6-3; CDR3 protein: CASSYTSQETQYF; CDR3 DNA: TGTGCCAGCAGTTATACCAGCCAAGAGACCCAGTACTTC
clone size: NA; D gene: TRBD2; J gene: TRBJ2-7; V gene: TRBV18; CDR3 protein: CASSIAGTSYREQYF; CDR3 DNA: TGTGCCAGCTCAATTGCCGGGACTAGCTACCGGGAGCAGTACTTC
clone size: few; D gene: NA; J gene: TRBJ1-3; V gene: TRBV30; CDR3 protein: CAWSYYSGNTIYF; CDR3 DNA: TGTGCCTGGAGTTACTACTCTGGAAACACCATATATTTT
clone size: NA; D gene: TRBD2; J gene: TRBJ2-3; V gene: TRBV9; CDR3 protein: CASSVGSGRASTDTQYF; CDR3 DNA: TGTGCCAGCAGCGTGGGTAGCGGGAGGGCTAGCACAGATACGCAGTATTTT
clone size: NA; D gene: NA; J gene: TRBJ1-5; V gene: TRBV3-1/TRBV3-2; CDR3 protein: CASSQEGAGYNQPQHF; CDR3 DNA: TGTGCCAGCAGCCAAGAAGGGGCAGGGTATAATCAGCCCCAGCATTTT
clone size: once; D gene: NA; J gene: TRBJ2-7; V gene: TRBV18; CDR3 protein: CASSPRQDSYYEQYF; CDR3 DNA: TGTGCCAGCTCACCACGGCAGGACAGCTACTACGAGCAGTACTTC
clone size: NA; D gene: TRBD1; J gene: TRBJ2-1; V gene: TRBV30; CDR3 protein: CAWAPGQGPAQYNEQFF; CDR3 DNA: TGTGCCTGGGCGCCGGGACAGGGTCCGGCCCAATACAATGAGCAGTTCTTC
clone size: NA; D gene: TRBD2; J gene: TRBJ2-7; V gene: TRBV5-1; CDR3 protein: CASSLGLAGGPGEQYF; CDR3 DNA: TGCGCCAGCAGCTTGGGACTAGCGGGAGGGCCGGGCGAGCAGTACTTC
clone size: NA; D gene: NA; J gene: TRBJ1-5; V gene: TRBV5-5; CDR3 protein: CASSLTDRFGQPQHF; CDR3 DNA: TGTGCCAGCAGCCTCACAGACAGGTTCGGGCAGCCCCAGCATTTT
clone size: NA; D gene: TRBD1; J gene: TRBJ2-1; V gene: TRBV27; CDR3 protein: CATGRGTGSYNEQFF; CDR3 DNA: TGTGCCACCGGCAGGGGGACAGGCTCCTACAATGAGCAGTTCTTC
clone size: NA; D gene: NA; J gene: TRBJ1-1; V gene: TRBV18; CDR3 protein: CASFYRVGTEAFF; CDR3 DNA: TGTGCCAGCTTTTACAGGGTTGGCACTGAAGCTTTCTTT
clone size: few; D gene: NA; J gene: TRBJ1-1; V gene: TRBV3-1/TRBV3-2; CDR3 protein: CASSYQGNTEAFF; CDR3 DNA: TGTGCCAGCAGCTACCAGGGGAACACTGAAGCTTTCTTT
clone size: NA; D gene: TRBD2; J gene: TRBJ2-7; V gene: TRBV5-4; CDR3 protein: CASSFIAGGGEQYF; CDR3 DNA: TGTGCCAGCAGCTTCATCGCGGGAGGAGGCGAGCAGTACTTC
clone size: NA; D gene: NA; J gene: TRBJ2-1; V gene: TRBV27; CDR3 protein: CASSLLPSNEQFF; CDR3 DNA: TGTGCCAGCAGTTTACTCCCTAGCAATGAGCAGTTCTTC
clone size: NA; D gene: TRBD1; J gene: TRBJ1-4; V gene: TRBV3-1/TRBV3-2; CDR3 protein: CASSQGDRVVKLFF; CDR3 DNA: TGTGCCAGCAGCCAAGGGGACAGGGTTGTAAAACTGTTTTTT
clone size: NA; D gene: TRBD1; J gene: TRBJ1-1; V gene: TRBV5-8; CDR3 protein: CASSLDLLWDSPHTEAFF; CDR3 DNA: TGTGCCAGCAGCTTGGACCTCCTTTGGGACAGTCCCCACACTGAAGCTTTCTTT
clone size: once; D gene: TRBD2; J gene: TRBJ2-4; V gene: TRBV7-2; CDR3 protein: CASSGVRGLAKNIQYF; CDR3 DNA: TGTGCCAGCAGCGGGGTGCGGGGGTTAGCCAAAAACATTCAGTACTTC
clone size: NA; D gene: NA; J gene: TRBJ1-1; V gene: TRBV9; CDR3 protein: CASSVRGENTEAFF; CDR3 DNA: TGTGCCAGCAGTGTACGGGGGGAGAACACTGAAGCTTTCTTT
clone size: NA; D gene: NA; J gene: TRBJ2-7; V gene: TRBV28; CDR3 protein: CASSPPGRGREQYF; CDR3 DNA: TGTGCCAGCAGCCCCCCCGGCAGGGGCCGCGAGCAGTACTTC
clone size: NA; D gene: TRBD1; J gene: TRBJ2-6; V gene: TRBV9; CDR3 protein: CASSPRDRALSGANVLTF; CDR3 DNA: TGTGCCAGCAGCCCGCGGGACAGGGCTCTCTCTGGGGCCAACGTCCTGACTTTC
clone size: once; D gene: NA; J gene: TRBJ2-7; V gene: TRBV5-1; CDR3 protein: CASSPGEGWNEQYF; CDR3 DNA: TGCGCCAGCAGTCCAGGGGAGGGGTGGAACGAGCAGTACTTC
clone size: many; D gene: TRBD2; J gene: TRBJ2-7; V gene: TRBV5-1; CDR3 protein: CASSLRGDEQYF; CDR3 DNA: TGCGCCAGCAGCTTGCGGGGGGACGAGCAGTACTTC
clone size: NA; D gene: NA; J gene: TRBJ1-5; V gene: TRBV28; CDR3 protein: CASSLTGNNQPQHF; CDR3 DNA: TGTGCCAGCAGTTTAACAGGGAACAATCAGCCCCAGCATTTT
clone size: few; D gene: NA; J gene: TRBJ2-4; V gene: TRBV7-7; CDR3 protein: CASSPEGGTDKNIQYF; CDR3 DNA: TGTGCTAGCAGCCCGGAGGGGGGGACTGACAAAAACATTCAGTACTTC
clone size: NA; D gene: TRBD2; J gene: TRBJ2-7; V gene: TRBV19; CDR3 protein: CASSKRVTSGGLPYEQYF; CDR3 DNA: TGTGCCAGTAGTAAGAGGGTAACTAGCGGGGGACTTCCCTACGAGCAGTACTTC
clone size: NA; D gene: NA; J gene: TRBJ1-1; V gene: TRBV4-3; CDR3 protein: CASSLQGWPTEAFF; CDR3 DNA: TGCGCCAGCAGCCTACAGGGTTGGCCCACTGAAGCTTTCTTT
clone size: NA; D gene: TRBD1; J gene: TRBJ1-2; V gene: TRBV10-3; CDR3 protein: CASSDRDYGYTF; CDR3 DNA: TGTGCCTCCTCGGACAGGGACTATGGCTACACCTTC
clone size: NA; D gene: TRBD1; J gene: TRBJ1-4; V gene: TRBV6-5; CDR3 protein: CASSTGTGSEKLFF; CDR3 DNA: TGTGCCAGCAGTACTGGGACAGGGAGCGAAAAACTGTTTTTT
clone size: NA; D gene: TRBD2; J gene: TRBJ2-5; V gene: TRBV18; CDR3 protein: CASSLFLAGGREETQYF; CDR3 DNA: TGTGCCAGCTCACTATTTCTGGCGGGAGGAAGGGAAGAGACCCAGTACTTC
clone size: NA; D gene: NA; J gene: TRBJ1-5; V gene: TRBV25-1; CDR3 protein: CASSESGQPQHF; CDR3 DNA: TGTGCCAGCAGTGAATCAGGTCAGCCCCAGCATTTT
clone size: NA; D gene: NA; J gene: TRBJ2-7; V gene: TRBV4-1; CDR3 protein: CASSQDTGVYEQYF; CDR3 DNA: TGCGCCAGCAGCCAAGACACGGGGGTATACGAGCAGTACTTC
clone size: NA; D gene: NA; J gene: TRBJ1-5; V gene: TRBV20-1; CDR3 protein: CSASAGEFNQPQHF; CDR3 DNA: TGCAGTGCTAGTGCCGGAGAATTCAATCAGCCCCAGCATTTT
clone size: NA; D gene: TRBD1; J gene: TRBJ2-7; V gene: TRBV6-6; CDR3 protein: CASSSPGQPPYEQYF; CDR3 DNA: TGTGCCAGCAGTTCCCCGGGACAGCCACCCTACGAGCAGTACTTC
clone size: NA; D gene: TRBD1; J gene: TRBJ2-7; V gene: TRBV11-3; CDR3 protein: CASSSGQGEYIEQYF; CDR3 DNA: TGTGCCAGCAGCTCGGGACAGGGGGAGTATATAGAGCAGTACTTC
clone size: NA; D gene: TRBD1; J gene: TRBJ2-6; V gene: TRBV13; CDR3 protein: CASSPGTGGVPGANVLTF; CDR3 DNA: TGTGCCAGCAGCCCCGGGACAGGGGGAGTCCCTGGGGCCAACGTCCTGACTTTC
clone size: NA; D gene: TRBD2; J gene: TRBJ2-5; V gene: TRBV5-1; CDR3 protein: CASSFYGGRETQYF; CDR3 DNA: TGCGCCAGCAGCTTTTACGGGGGGAGAGAGACCCAGTACTTC
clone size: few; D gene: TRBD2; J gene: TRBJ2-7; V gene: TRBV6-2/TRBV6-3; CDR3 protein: CASSYSGGRSHEQYF; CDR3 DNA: TGTGCCAGCAGTTACTCAGGCGGGAGAAGCCACGAGCAGTACTTC
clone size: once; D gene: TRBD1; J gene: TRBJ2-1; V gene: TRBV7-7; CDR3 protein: CASSPRQGLNNEQFF; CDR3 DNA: TGTGCCAGCAGCCCTAGACAGGGGCTTAACAATGAGCAGTTCTTC
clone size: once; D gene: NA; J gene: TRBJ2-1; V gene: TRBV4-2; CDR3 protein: CASSLEIRNEQFF; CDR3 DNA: TGTGCCAGCAGCCTGGAGATTCGCAATGAGCAGTTCTTC
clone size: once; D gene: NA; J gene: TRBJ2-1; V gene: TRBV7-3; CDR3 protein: CASSLGGTYNEQFF; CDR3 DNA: TGTGCCAGCAGCTTAGGAGGGACCTACAATGAGCAGTTCTTC
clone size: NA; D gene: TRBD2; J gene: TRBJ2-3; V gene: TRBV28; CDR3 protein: CASSFIAGGTDTQYF; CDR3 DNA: TGTGCCAGCAGTTTCATAGCGGGGGGCACAGATACGCAGTATTTT
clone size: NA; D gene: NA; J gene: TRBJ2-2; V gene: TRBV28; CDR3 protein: CASSPRRGDTGELFF; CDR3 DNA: TGTGCCAGCAGTCCTCGGCGGGGAGACACCGGGGAGCTGTTTTTT
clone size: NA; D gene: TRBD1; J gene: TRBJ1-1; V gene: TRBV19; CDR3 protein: CASTKRPGDRGTEAFF; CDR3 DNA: TGTGCCAGTACTAAAAGACCTGGGGACAGGGGCACTGAAGCTTTCTTT
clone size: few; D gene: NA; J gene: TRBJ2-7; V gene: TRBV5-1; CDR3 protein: CASSLGREGLSEYF; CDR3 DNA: TGCGCCAGCAGCTTGGGCCGGGAAGGGCTATCGGAGTACTTC
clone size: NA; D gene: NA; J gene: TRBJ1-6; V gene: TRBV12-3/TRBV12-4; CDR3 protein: CASSSSNSPLHF; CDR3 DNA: TGTGCCAGCAGTTCAAGCAATTCACCCCTCCACTTT
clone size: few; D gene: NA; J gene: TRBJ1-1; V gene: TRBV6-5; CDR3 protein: CASKGRDTEAFF; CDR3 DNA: TGTGCCAGCAAAGGCAGGGACACTGAAGCTTTCTTT
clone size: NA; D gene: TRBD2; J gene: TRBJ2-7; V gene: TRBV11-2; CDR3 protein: CASSLRRSTRGAYEQYF; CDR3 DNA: TGTGCCAGCAGCTTAAGGCGGTCAACGCGGGGGGCCTACGAGCAGTACTTC
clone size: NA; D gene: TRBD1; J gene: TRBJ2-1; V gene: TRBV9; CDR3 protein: CASSTGQASIHNEQFF; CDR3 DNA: TGTGCCAGCAGCACCGGACAGGCCTCCATTCACAATGAGCAGTTCTTC
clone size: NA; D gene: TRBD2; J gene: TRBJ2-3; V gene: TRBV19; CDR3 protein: CASSPTSGSWTDTQYF; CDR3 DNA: TGTGCCAGTAGTCCTACTAGCGGGAGTTGGACAGATACGCAGTATTTT
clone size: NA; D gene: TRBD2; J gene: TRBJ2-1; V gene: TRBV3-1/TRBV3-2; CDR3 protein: CASSLRTSGSYNEQFF; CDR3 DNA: TGTGCCAGCAGCTTACGGACTAGCGGGAGTTACAATGAGCAGTTCTTC
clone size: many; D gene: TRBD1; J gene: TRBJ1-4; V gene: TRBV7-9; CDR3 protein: CASSLDRGRGEKLFF; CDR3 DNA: TGTGCCAGCAGCTTAGACAGGGGGCGAGGGGAAAAACTGTTTTTT
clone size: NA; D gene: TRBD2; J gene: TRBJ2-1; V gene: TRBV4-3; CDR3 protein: CASSQETSGVYNEQFF; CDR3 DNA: TGCGCCAGCAGCCAAGAAACTAGCGGGGTCTACAATGAGCAGTTCTTC
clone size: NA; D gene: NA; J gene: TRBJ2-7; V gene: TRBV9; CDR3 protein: CASSLGGTPHHEQYF; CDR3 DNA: TGTGCCAGCAGCTTGGGGGGGACACCGCATCACGAGCAGTACTTC